Listed below are T cell receptor beta chains from one sample, sequenced in a study of a mutant IDH1 vaccine in newly diagnosed glioma. The repertoire was sequenced with immunoSEQ multiplex PCR; TCRdb's copy has only in-frame clones and lacks some. The table records just over 35,000 clones, about four fifths of them present only once. These receptors lack a known antigen. Sample: peripheral blood mononuclear cells (PBMCs), taken from a glioma patient whose treatment included an IDH1 peptide vaccine. The receptors shown here come from a woman aged 25 to 39 with glioma. Some clones in this sample may be carry-over from other donors' samples. Each CDR3 is given with its conserved first and last residue. The order of the fields is clone size, V gene, D gene, J gene, CDR3 protein, CDR3 DNA. The D gene is left open where the match is weak. The size field is filled for only some rows; it gives once, few, many or a size class.

abundance: few; v_gene: TRBV30; d_gene: -; j_gene: TRBJ1-2; CDR3aa: CAWSVLLGDGGYTF; CDR3nt: TGTGCCTGGAGTGTACTTTTGGGGGACGGTGGCTACACCTTC
abundance: -; v_gene: TRBV6-5; d_gene: TRBD2; j_gene: TRBJ2-3; CDR3aa: CASSSTGLAETDTQYF; CDR3nt: TGTGCCAGCAGTTCCACGGGACTAGCGGAAACAGATACGCAGTATTTT
abundance: -; v_gene: TRBV9; d_gene: TRBD2; j_gene: TRBJ2-3; CDR3aa: CASSVGASGRETDTQYF; CDR3nt: TGTGCCAGCAGCGTAGGGGCTAGCGGGAGGGAAACAGATACGCAGTATTTT
abundance: -; v_gene: TRBV5-1; d_gene: -; j_gene: TRBJ1-1; CDR3aa: CASSFGLPFRGTEAFF; CDR3nt: TGCGCCAGCAGCTTTGGATTGCCCTTTAGGGGGACTGAAGCTTTCTTT
abundance: -; v_gene: TRBV7-9; d_gene: -; j_gene: TRBJ2-2; CDR3aa: CASSLEQYTGELFF; CDR3nt: TGTGCCAGCAGCTTAGAACAGTACACCGGGGAGCTGTTTTTT
abundance: -; v_gene: TRBV5-1; d_gene: TRBD2; j_gene: TRBJ2-5; CDR3aa: CASSLGLREEETQYF; CDR3nt: TGCGCCAGCAGCTTGGGTTTGCGGGAGGAAGAGACCCAGTACTTC
abundance: few; v_gene: TRBV19; d_gene: -; j_gene: TRBJ1-1; CDR3aa: CASSILAGMNTEAFF; CDR3nt: TGTGCCAGTAGTATATTGGCCGGCATGAACACTGAAGCTTTCTTT
abundance: -; v_gene: TRBV2; d_gene: TRBD2; j_gene: TRBJ2-1; CDR3aa: CASSEVRLAGGSQFF; CDR3nt: TGTGCCAGCAGTGAAGTAAGGCTAGCGGGAGGATCGCAGTTCTTC
abundance: -; v_gene: TRBV4-1; d_gene: -; j_gene: TRBJ1-5; CDR3aa: CASSQVGISNQPQHF; CDR3nt: TGCGCCAGCAGCCAAGTTGGGATTAGCAATCAGCCCCAGCATTTT
abundance: once; v_gene: TRBV11-1; d_gene: -; j_gene: TRBJ2-5; CDR3aa: CASSSRETQYF; CDR3nt: TGTGCCAGCAGCTCCCGAGAGACCCAGTACTTC
abundance: -; v_gene: TRBV4-2; d_gene: -; j_gene: TRBJ2-7; CDR3aa: CASSQEVQERSSEQYF; CDR3nt: TGTGCCAGCAGCCAAGAAGTGCAGGAGCGATCCAGCGAGCAGTACTTC
abundance: -; v_gene: TRBV6-5; d_gene: -; j_gene: TRBJ2-4; CDR3aa: CASSSRRGGAKNIQYF; CDR3nt: TGTGCCAGCAGTTCCCGGAGGGGGGGAGCCAAAAACATTCAGTACTTC
abundance: -; v_gene: TRBV6-5; d_gene: -; j_gene: TRBJ2-7; CDR3aa: CASSYSEESSEQYF; CDR3nt: TGTGCCAGCAGTTACAGTGAGGAGTCGAGCGAGCAGTACTTC
abundance: -; v_gene: TRBV9; d_gene: TRBD1; j_gene: TRBJ2-6; CDR3aa: CASMGQGAPPGANVLTF; CDR3nt: TGTGCCAGTATGGGACAGGGGGCTCCCCCGGGGGCCAACGTCCTGACTTTC
abundance: -; v_gene: TRBV28; d_gene: -; j_gene: TRBJ2-7; CDR3aa: CATEEAGSYEQYF; CDR3nt: TGTGCCACCGAGGAAGCAGGATCCTACGAGCAGTACTTC
abundance: -; v_gene: TRBV7-9; d_gene: TRBD1; j_gene: TRBJ1-1; CDR3aa: CASSLGRTGSNTEAFF; CDR3nt: TGTGCCAGCAGCTTAGGGAGGACAGGGAGTAACACTGAAGCTTTCTTT
abundance: -; v_gene: TRBV7-9; d_gene: -; j_gene: TRBJ2-7; CDR3aa: CASSLDGPGYEQYF; CDR3nt: TGTGCCAGCAGCTTAGATGGGCCGGGCTACGAGCAGTACTTC
abundance: once; v_gene: TRBV2; d_gene: -; j_gene: TRBJ1-5; CDR3aa: CASSVSGYSNQPQHF; CDR3nt: TGTGCCAGCAGTGTCAGCGGTTATAGCAATCAGCCCCAGCATTTT
abundance: few; v_gene: TRBV7-9; d_gene: -; j_gene: TRBJ1-4; CDR3aa: CASSKDTGTNEKLFF; CDR3nt: TGTGCCAGCAGCAAAGATACAGGGACTAATGAAAAACTGTTTTTT
abundance: -; v_gene: TRBV7-9; d_gene: -; j_gene: TRBJ2-2; CDR3aa: CASSSLPWVSNTGELFF; CDR3nt: TGTGCCAGCAGCTCCCTCCCGTGGGTTTCGAACACCGGGGAGCTGTTTTTT
abundance: -; v_gene: TRBV19; d_gene: -; j_gene: TRBJ2-3; CDR3aa: CASSIYFSGWGRDTQYF; CDR3nt: TGTGCCAGTAGTATTTACTTTTCGGGGTGGGGCCGGGATACGCAGTATTTT
abundance: -; v_gene: TRBV29-1; d_gene: TRBD1; j_gene: TRBJ1-1; CDR3aa: CSVLTGDAYTEAFF; CDR3nt: TGCAGCGTCCTGACAGGGGACGCCTACACTGAAGCTTTCTTT
abundance: -; v_gene: TRBV7-3; d_gene: TRBD1; j_gene: TRBJ2-6; CDR3aa: CASSSDRDGANVLTF; CDR3nt: TGTGCCAGCAGCTCCGACAGGGATGGGGCCAACGTCCTGACTTTC
abundance: -; v_gene: TRBV7-6; d_gene: -; j_gene: TRBJ1-1; CDR3aa: CASSSAFGFEAFF; CDR3nt: TGTGCCAGCAGCTCAGCCTTCGGGTTTGAAGCTTTCTTT
abundance: -; v_gene: TRBV14; d_gene: -; j_gene: TRBJ2-3; CDR3aa: CASSPGPGNTQYF; CDR3nt: TGTGCCAGCAGCCCCGGGCCGGGAAATACGCAGTATTTT
abundance: -; v_gene: TRBV28; d_gene: -; j_gene: TRBJ1-5; CDR3aa: CASSLGVSNQPQHF; CDR3nt: TGTGCCAGCAGTTTAGGCGTCAGCAATCAGCCCCAGCATTTT
abundance: -; v_gene: TRBV7-9; d_gene: -; j_gene: TRBJ1-1; CDR3aa: CASSLGRVEAFF; CDR3nt: TGTGCCAGCAGCTTAGGCAGGGTAGAAGCTTTCTTT
abundance: -; v_gene: TRBV18; d_gene: -; j_gene: TRBJ1-1; CDR3aa: CASSPPRGSTEAFF; CDR3nt: TGTGCCAGCTCACCACCGAGGGGGAGCACTGAAGCTTTCTTT
abundance: medium-sized; v_gene: TRBV9; d_gene: TRBD2; j_gene: TRBJ2-5; CDR3aa: CASTGSGRPQETQYF; CDR3nt: TGTGCCAGCACCGGTAGCGGGAGACCACAAGAGACCCAGTACTTC
abundance: -; v_gene: TRBV5-4; d_gene: -; j_gene: TRBJ2-1; CDR3aa: CASSSGPSSYNEQFF; CDR3nt: TGTGCCAGCAGTTCCGGACCAAGCTCCTACAATGAGCAGTTCTTC
abundance: -; v_gene: TRBV6-1; d_gene: -; j_gene: TRBJ1-5; CDR3aa: CASRLTALNQPQHF; CDR3nt: TGTGCCAGCAGATTGACGGCGCTCAATCAGCCCCAGCATTTT
abundance: -; v_gene: TRBV5-1; d_gene: -; j_gene: TRBJ2-5; CDR3aa: CASSPQGGGVETQYF; CDR3nt: TGCGCCAGCAGCCCTCAGGGTGGGGGCGTGGAGACCCAGTACTTC
abundance: -; v_gene: TRBV21-1; d_gene: -; j_gene: TRBJ2-1; CDR3aa: CASSKEREGPYNEQFF; CDR3nt: TGTGCCAGCAGCAAGGAGCGGGAGGGCCCCTACAATGAGCAGTTCTTC
abundance: -; v_gene: TRBV6-1; d_gene: TRBD1; j_gene: TRBJ1-1; CDR3aa: CAGTGAGRTEAFF; CDR3nt: TGTGCCGGGACAGGGGCCGGGCGCACTGAAGCTTTCTTT
abundance: -; v_gene: TRBV5-8; d_gene: TRBD1; j_gene: TRBJ2-5; CDR3aa: CASSSPGGGRQETQYF; CDR3nt: TGTGCCAGCAGCTCCCCAGGGGGCGGGCGCCAAGAGACCCAGTACTTC
abundance: -; v_gene: TRBV9; d_gene: -; j_gene: TRBJ2-1; CDR3aa: CASSVGARPITDEQFF; CDR3nt: TGTGCCAGCAGCGTCGGGGCCCGACCTATTACAGATGAGCAGTTCTTC
abundance: -; v_gene: TRBV29-1; d_gene: -; j_gene: TRBJ1-2; CDR3aa: CSVDRDGGYTF; CDR3nt: TGCAGCGTTGACAGGGATGGTGGCTACACCTTC
abundance: -; v_gene: TRBV29-1; d_gene: -; j_gene: TRBJ2-3; CDR3aa: CSAHEQGYPLTTDTQYF; CDR3nt: TGCAGCGCCCACGAGCAGGGGTATCCACTTACCACAGATACGCAGTATTTT
abundance: -; v_gene: TRBV7-7; d_gene: TRBD2; j_gene: TRBJ2-5; CDR3aa: CASSLAGTEGAQYF; CDR3nt: TGTGCTAGCAGCTTAGCGGGGACCGAGGGGGCCCAGTACTTC
abundance: -; v_gene: TRBV7-9; d_gene: -; j_gene: TRBJ2-1; CDR3aa: CASSLDQGSPPFF; CDR3nt: TGTGCCAGCAGCTTAGACCAGGGCTCTCCGCCCTTCTTC
abundance: -; v_gene: TRBV29-1; d_gene: -; j_gene: TRBJ2-2; CDR3aa: CSVRGSTGELFF; CDR3nt: TGCAGCGTTCGGGGATCCACCGGGGAGCTGTTTTTT
abundance: -; v_gene: TRBV30; d_gene: -; j_gene: TRBJ1-1; CDR3aa: CAWSLYRVAPEAFF; CDR3nt: TGTGCCTGGAGTTTGTATCGGGTCGCCCCTGAAGCTTTCTTT
abundance: -; v_gene: TRBV7-9; d_gene: TRBD1; j_gene: TRBJ1-1; CDR3aa: CASSSTGTGATEAFF; CDR3nt: TGTGCCAGCAGCTCAACCGGGACAGGGGCCACTGAAGCTTTCTTT
abundance: -; v_gene: TRBV30; d_gene: -; j_gene: TRBJ2-7; CDR3aa: CAWSVPRGSYEQYF; CDR3nt: TGTGCCTGGAGTGTACCGAGGGGCTCCTACGAGCAGTACTTC
abundance: -; v_gene: TRBV15; d_gene: -; j_gene: TRBJ1-1; CDR3aa: CATSRGWLTTGFAEAFF; CDR3nt: TGTGCCACCAGCAGAGGATGGCTTACAACAGGGTTTGCTGAAGCTTTCTTT
abundance: once; v_gene: TRBV7-9; d_gene: -; j_gene: TRBJ2-1; CDR3aa: CASSQTGTLMYNEQFF; CDR3nt: TGTGCCAGCAGCCAAACCGGGACTTTAATGTACAATGAGCAGTTCTTC
abundance: -; v_gene: TRBV18; d_gene: TRBD1; j_gene: TRBJ1-5; CDR3aa: CASSFRGHGQPQHF; CDR3nt: TGTGCCAGCTCATTCAGGGGGCATGGGCAGCCCCAGCATTTT
abundance: medium-sized; v_gene: TRBV27; d_gene: -; j_gene: TRBJ2-7; CDR3aa: CASSPQGPWGAYEQYF; CDR3nt: TGTGCCAGCAGTCCCCAGGGACCCTGGGGCGCCTACGAGCAGTACTTC
abundance: -; v_gene: TRBV19; d_gene: -; j_gene: TRBJ1-5; CDR3aa: CASSLQQHQPQHF; CDR3nt: TGTGCCAGTAGTCTACAGCAGCATCAGCCCCAGCATTTT
abundance: -; v_gene: TRBV27; d_gene: -; j_gene: TRBJ1-2; CDR3aa: CASSLSVAHGYTF; CDR3nt: TGTGCCAGCAGTTTATCGGTGGCCCATGGCTACACCTTC
abundance: -; v_gene: TRBV7-9; d_gene: TRBD1; j_gene: TRBJ2-5; CDR3aa: CASRAMTGFQETQYF; CDR3nt: TGTGCCAGCAGGGCTATGACAGGGTTCCAAGAGACCCAGTACTTC
abundance: -; v_gene: TRBV11-2; d_gene: -; j_gene: TRBJ1-2; CDR3aa: CASSLDPGAYYGYTF; CDR3nt: TGTGCCAGCAGCTTAGATCCGGGGGCTTACTATGGCTACACCTTC
abundance: -; v_gene: TRBV30; d_gene: TRBD2; j_gene: TRBJ2-7; CDR3aa: CAWRGNWGLRNEQYF; CDR3nt: TGTGCCTGGAGAGGGAACTGGGGACTACGAAACGAGCAGTACTTC
abundance: -; v_gene: TRBV5-1; d_gene: -; j_gene: TRBJ2-5; CDR3aa: CASSPVVAGRQETQYF; CDR3nt: TGCGCCAGCAGCCCCGTTGTAGCAGGACGTCAAGAGACCCAGTACTTC
abundance: once; v_gene: TRBV2; d_gene: -; j_gene: TRBJ2-7; CDR3aa: CASDQGVYEQYF; CDR3nt: TGTGCCAGCGACCAGGGTGTCTACGAGCAGTACTTC